This is a list of T cell receptor beta chains from one sample in a study of T cells expressing NK-cell markers. From the 5' RACE reads, TCRdb lists one entry per CDR3 protein and no DNA. This table holds some 150,000 distinct CDR3 sequences. Sequenced: blood T cells: a sorted CD56 or NKG2C T cell subset, CD4+ or CD8+ T cells, or bulk PBMC T cells (not recorded which). These receptors were taken from a man younger than 35 in good health. The CDR3 runs from the conserved cysteine through the conserved F or W. Fields, in order: V gene, J gene, CDR3 protein.

v_gene: TRBV7-9
j_gene: TRBJ2-2
CDR3aa: CASSSWVTGELFF

v_gene: TRBV19
j_gene: TRBJ1-5
CDR3aa: CASSILGQGSTQPQHF

v_gene: TRBV12-3/TRBV12-4
j_gene: TRBJ2-3
CDR3aa: CASRTGSFSTDTQYF

v_gene: TRBV6-1
j_gene: TRBJ1-4
CDR3aa: CASSTGQGDEKLFF

v_gene: TRBV5-1
j_gene: TRBJ2-1
CDR3aa: CASSLEGSVGNEQFF

v_gene: TRBV20-1
j_gene: TRBJ2-7
CDR3aa: CSARTGPPTYEQYF

v_gene: TRBV7-6
j_gene: TRBJ2-2
CDR3aa: CASSLKAGEDGELFF

v_gene: TRBV7-9
j_gene: TRBJ2-1
CDR3aa: CASSQSTDEQFF

v_gene: TRBV12-3/TRBV12-4
j_gene: TRBJ2-3
CDR3aa: CASSPEREGGTDTQYF

v_gene: TRBV10-3
j_gene: TRBJ2-2
CDR3aa: CAISGLAETNTGELFF

v_gene: TRBV4-3
j_gene: TRBJ2-7
CDR3aa: CASSQETRFYEQYF

v_gene: TRBV5-4
j_gene: TRBJ2-1
CDR3aa: CASSPGGDPGRRFF